This entry lists 10 T cell receptor beta chains sequenced from one sample in a study of T cell clones after liver transplantation. Profiling relied on immunoSEQ multiplex PCR, and the TCRdb table lists in-frame clones only, not all of them. The sample has about 75,000 clones, around 84% seen once. Sequencing used CD4+ T cells from blood, obtained around 50 months after liver transplant. Receptors originate from a human patient who received a liver transplant. Part of the T cells may come from the graft donor.

The rearrangement joins TRBV2 to TRBJ1-5; TRBD1 is a possible D gene (6 bases). CDR3 length equals 13 residues. Germline CDR1 is SNHLY and CDR2 is FYNNEI. With 6 bases removed from V and 4 bases from J, the gap between germline ends came to 10 bases. DNA of the CDR3: TGTGCCAGCAGCCTGGACAGTAATCAGCCCCAGCATTTT. It encodes CASSLDSNQPQHF.

This clone appeared a few times. This chain uses TRBV18 with TRBJ2-7; D not certain. Between the trimmed V and J ends, which lost 3 bases and 2 bases, there was a span of 2 bases. The CDR3 contains 11 residues. Germline loops: CDR1 KGHSH, CDR2 LQKENI. CDR3 nucleotide sequence: TGTGCCAGCTCACCCACCTACGAGCAGTACTTC. Protein: CASSPTYEQYF.

The genes are TRBV15 and TRBJ1-4; 12 bases are a match to TRBD1. After removal of 8 bases from V and 7 bases from J, the junction contained 5 bases not matched to a gene. This CDR3 has 14 amino acids. Germline CDR1 LNHNV, CDR2 YYDKDF (reference sequence). The CDR3 DNA follows: TGTGCCACCGCCCGGGACAGGGGGCGTGAAAAACTGTTTTTT. This translates into CATARDRGREKLFF. Variable domain in full (rest from reference TRBV15 and TRBJ1-4): DAMVIQNPRYQVTQFGKPVTLSCSQTLNHNVMYWYQQKSSQAPKLLFHYYDKDFNNEADTPDNFQSRRPNTSFCFLDIRSPGLGDTAMYLCATARDRGREKLFFGSGTQLSVL.

The chain combines TRBV2 with TRBJ2-3; 7 positions match TRBD2. V lost 6 bases, J lost 6 bases, and 6 bases stayed unmatched. CDR3 length: 13 amino acids. Germline V CDR1 and CDR2: SNHLY, FYNNEI. CDR3 nucleotide sequence: TGTGCCAGCAGAAGCGGGACCAGGGATACGCAGTATTTT. Protein product: CASRSGTRDTQYF.

This sequence joins TRBV7-3 and TRBJ2-5, with 7 positions matching TRBD1. Trimming at V came to 3 bases and at J to 5 bases, leaving 6 bases not matched to a gene. The CDR3 has 14 amino acids. Germline V gene sequence: CDR1 SGHTA, CDR2 FQGTGA. The CDR3 DNA sequence: TGTGCCAGCAGCTTGACAGGGAGTAGGGAGACCCAGTACTTC. This translates into CASSLTGSRETQYF.

This chain joins TRBV4-2 and TRBJ1-6, with D possibly TRBD1 on 6 matching bases. Germline CDR1 and CDR2: LGHNA and YNFKEQ. Trimming cost V 0 bases and J 7 bases, with 16 bases left between them. The CDR3 consists of 17 residues. CDR3: CASSQEESGGGNSPLHF. The CDR3 DNA reads TGTGCCAGCAGCCAAGAGGAGTCCGGGGGCGGCAATTCACCCCTCCACTTT.

This clone was seen a few times. The gene calls are TRBV5-1 and TRBJ1-2, with 9 positions matching TRBD1. Germline trimming cut 0 bases from V and 10 bases from J; bases unmatched to any gene: 10. Germline CDR1 reads SGHRS; CDR2 reads YFSETQ. The CDR3 runs 15 residues. The CDR3 nucleotides read TGCGCCAGCAGCTTGGTGGGGGGACAGGGTAGTCTCTACACCTTC. The encoded protein is CASSLVGGQGSLYTF.

The rearrangement joins TRBV30 to TRBJ1-3; D unclear. V was clipped by 4 bases and J by 4 bases, with 8 bases between them. CDR3 size: 12 residues. Per the germline V gene, CDR1 is GTSNPN and CDR2 is SVGIG (reference sequence). The CDR3 region is CAWTDQGNTIYF. The CDR3 DNA is TGTGCCTGGACCGACCAGGGAAACACCATATATTTT.

The V call is TRBV2, the J call TRBJ2-7; D possibly corresponds to TRBD2 (5 bases). The CDR3 is made up of 12 amino acids. Trimming left V 10 bases short and J 9 bases short, with 19 bases between. Per germline, CDR1 SNHLY and CDR2 FYNNEI. The DNA for the CDR3 is TGTGCCATCTCCGCTAGCTCACCAGGGCAGTACTTC. It yields the protein CAISASSPGQYF.

The chain employs TRBV7-2 and TRBJ2-6; D perhaps matches TRBD1 (5 bases). Trimming left V 5 bases short and J 3 bases short, with 14 bases between. CDR1 is SGHTA and CDR2 is FQGNSA in the germline V gene. This CDR3 region has 16 residues. CDR3 DNA: TGTGCCAGCAGCCAAGGGGTGATCAATGGGGCCAACGTCCTGACTTTC. This codes for CASSQGVINGANVLTF.